This TCR beta chain stems from a study of early T cells in non-severe SARS-CoV-2 infection. Across the study: The authors sequenced bulk RNA from unsorted whole blood, leaving chains unpaired. General study results and limits: Missing private and CD4 specificities, VDJdb matching favored anti-spike CD8 responses.

Molecules of cDNA were individually given unique molecular identifiers that were attached to them. TCRdb ran MiXCR on the 5' RACE reads and lists one entry per CDR3 protein. The table has over 75,000 distinct CDR3 sequences, under 15% seen once. The CDR3 totals 15 residues. Germline CDR1 and CDR2: SNHLY and FYNNEI. The V end lost 0 bases, the J end lost 9 bases, and 15 bases lay between the germline ends. This clonotype occurred a few times. No antigen is known for it. The chain has TRBV2 and TRBJ2-1; D is possibly TRBD2 (6 bases). The sequencing sample was made of whole blood. The clonotype originates from an adult who was a healthcare worker with PCR-confirmed SARS-CoV-2 infection or an uninfected control (not recorded which). The CDR3, as DNA: TGTGCCAGCAGTGAAGCGCTAGGAGGGAGTGGTGAGCAGTTCTTC. Protein product: CASSEALGGSGEQFF.